This T cell receptor beta chain emerged from a study of a mutant IDH1 vaccine in newly diagnosed glioma. On the study more broadly: Week 35 brought visit V12, which was followed by visit V13 at week 47.

CDR3 length: 14 residues. The germline V gene encodes CDR1 SNHLY and CDR2 FYNNEI. Trimming removed 6 bases from V and 6 bases from J; junction bases left unmatched: 8. Stated time point: week 47, end of study. Each dose of the vaccine consisted of 300 ug of mutant IDH1 20-mer peptide, with topical imiquimod. About this clone itself: Its specificity is not known.

Profiling relied on immunoSEQ multiplex PCR, and the TCRdb table lists in-frame clones only, not all of them. The top ten clones hold around 4.8% of a sample with 50,000 to 55,000 clones, almost 65% of them seen once. The sequences come from peripheral blood mononuclear cells (PBMCs), collected from a glioma patient whose treatment included an IDH1 peptide vaccine. The chain combines TRBV2 with TRBJ1-5; 7 bases are shared with TRBD1. The clonotype originates from a man aged 40-55 years with glioma. Some clones in this sample may be carry-over from other donors' samples. CDR3 DNA sequence: TGTGCCAGCAGGGTGGGCAGGGGGGGTCAGCCCCAGCATTTT. Translating gives CASRVGRGGQPQHF.